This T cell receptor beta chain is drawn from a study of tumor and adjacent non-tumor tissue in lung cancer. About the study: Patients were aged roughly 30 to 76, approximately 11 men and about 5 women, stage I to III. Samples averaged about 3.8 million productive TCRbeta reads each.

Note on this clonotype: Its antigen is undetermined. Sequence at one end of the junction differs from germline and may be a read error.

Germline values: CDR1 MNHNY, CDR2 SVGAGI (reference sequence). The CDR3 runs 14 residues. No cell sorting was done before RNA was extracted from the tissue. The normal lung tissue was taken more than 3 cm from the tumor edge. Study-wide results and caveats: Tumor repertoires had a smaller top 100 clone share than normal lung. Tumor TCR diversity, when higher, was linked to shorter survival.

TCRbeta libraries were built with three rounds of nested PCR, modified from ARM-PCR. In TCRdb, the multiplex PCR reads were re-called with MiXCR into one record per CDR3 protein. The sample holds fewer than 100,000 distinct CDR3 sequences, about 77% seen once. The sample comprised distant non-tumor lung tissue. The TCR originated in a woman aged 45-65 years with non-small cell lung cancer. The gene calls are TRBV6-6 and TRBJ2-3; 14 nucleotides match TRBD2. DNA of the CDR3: TGTACCAGCAGTGGGACTAGCGGGAGAGATACGCATTATTTT. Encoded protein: CTSSGTSGRDTHYF.